The present T cell receptor beta chain was sequenced within a study of Ad26.COV2.S vaccination and SARS-CoV-2 variants. Study as a whole: Into the muscle, Ad26.COV2.S was dosed once or twice, 56 days apart.

The repertoire was sequenced with immunoSEQ multiplex PCR; TCRdb's copy has only in-frame clones and lacks some. The sample holds just over 350,000 clones; 70% to 90% are singletons and the top ten take roughly 3.3%. Comment on this clone: Its antigen is as yet unknown.

General observations from the study: Compared with placebo recipients, vaccine recipients had higher spike-specific TCR breadth. Reported findings describe substantial breadth in spike-specific CD8+ and CD4+ T cell responses following vaccination.

Indicated treatment: roughly 20 received Ad26.COV2.S at low or high dose, single or two shots; about 5 received placebo; per-sample allocation not given. The investigators took samples on day 63 after the first vaccine or placebo injection. Donor was an adult aged 18-55 years in Boston. The CDR3 covers 15 residues. The germline gives CDR1 LGHDT, CDR2 YNNKEL (reference sequence). V gave up 0 bases and J gave up 8 bases, with 14 bases separating them. The sequence came from a person aged 18 to 59 who received the Ad26.COV2.S COVID-19 vaccine or a placebo. This rearrangement joins TRBV3-1 (or the pseudogene TRBV3-2) to TRBJ2-1; D is perhaps TRBD2 (6 bases). Sequenced here: peripheral blood, sampled in a trial of Ad26.COV2.S vaccine versus placebo. The CDR3 sequence: CASSQDVVRGYEQFF. For the CDR3, the DNA is TGTGCCAGCAGCCAAGATGTGGTTCGGGGGTATGAGCAGTTCTTC.